The TCR beta chain described here comes from a study of shared clonotypes between healthy human individuals. Study outcomes and limitations: Compared with memory subsets, naive subsets generally had larger estimated richness.

Each PCR replicate from the sorted subsets contained about 180 ng DNA, which is roughly 33,000 T cell genomes. TCRdb's table, derived via immunoSEQ multiplex PCR, lists solely in-frame clones and lacks some. The sample records 2 million to 2.5 million clones, roughly 95% being singletons. With V trimmed by 2 bases and J by 0 bases, 1 base remained unmatched. Germline CDR1 SGHRS, CDR2 YFSETQ. The CDR3 contains 14 residues. A note on this clone: Antigen specificity is unknown. The same CDR3 arises from other DNA sequences in this sample as well.

The receptor was derived from a man younger than 35 in good health. The sequencing sample was made of naive CD4+ T cells sorted from blood. Subset specified: CD45RA+ positively selected. V is TRBV5-1 and J is TRBJ1-1, with TRBD1 matching 7 bases. CDR3 bases: TGCGCCAGCAGCTTACAGGGGATGAACACTGAAGCTTTCTTT. Protein: CASSLQGMNTEAFF.